This TCR beta chain was captured in a study of a mutant IDH1 vaccine in newly diagnosed glioma. About the research overall: Patients under treatment included 62.5% males and 37.5% females and had a mean age of 40.4 years.

As to time point: week 5, during vaccination. Vaccinated patients received 300 ug of mutant IDH1 20-mer peptide per dose, with topical imiquimod. About this clone: Its specificity is unknown.

Findings and limits, study-wide: Vaccination induced immune responses in around 93% of patients.

Sequenced by immunoSEQ multiplex PCR; TCRdb stores in-frame clones only, minus some. The top ten clones hold roughly 3.5% of a sample with roughly 51,000 clones, roughly four fifths of them seen once. The CDR3 length is 16 residues. Germline assignment: CDR1 MNHEY and CDR2 SMNVEV (reference sequence). The germline V and J ends were trimmed by 5 bases and 1 base, with 17 bases remaining between them. The genes are TRBV27 and TRBJ1-1, with D perhaps TRBD1 (6 bases). The sequencing used PBMCs, collected from a glioma patient whose treatment included an IDH1 peptide vaccine. The clonotype comes from a man between 25 and 39 years old with glioma. For the CDR3, the DNA is TGTGCCAGCAGTCCAAGGGGGATCTTCCGGAACACTGAAGCTTTCTTT. Protein: CASSPRGIFRNTEAFF.